This paragraph reports one T cell receptor (beta chain). The target antigen is unknown. cDNA prepared by RNA extraction and subsequent reverse transcription served as the template for sequencing. The table came from immunoSEQ multiplex PCR; TCRdb's copy has only in-frame clones and leaves some out. Of around 250,000 clones in the sample, around 67% were seen once. The sample belongs to a study of CD8+ T cells in alopecia areata. Points from the study as a whole: Mouse data revealed clearer TCR sharing than patient data did, a gap possibly tied to HLA.

V lost 4 bases, J lost 10 bases, and 18 bases lay in between. Germline CDR1 is SGDLS and CDR2 is YYNGEE. CDR3 length: 15 amino acids. This chain connects TRBV9 to TRBJ1-6; D is ambiguous. The source material was CD4+ T cells sorted from blood, sampled at week 0. The sequence came from a human donor with alopecia areata. CDR3 nucleotides: TGTGCCAGCAGCCCCAGAACGTATACGGAGTCACCCCTCCACTTT. Its translation is CASSPRTYTESPLHF.